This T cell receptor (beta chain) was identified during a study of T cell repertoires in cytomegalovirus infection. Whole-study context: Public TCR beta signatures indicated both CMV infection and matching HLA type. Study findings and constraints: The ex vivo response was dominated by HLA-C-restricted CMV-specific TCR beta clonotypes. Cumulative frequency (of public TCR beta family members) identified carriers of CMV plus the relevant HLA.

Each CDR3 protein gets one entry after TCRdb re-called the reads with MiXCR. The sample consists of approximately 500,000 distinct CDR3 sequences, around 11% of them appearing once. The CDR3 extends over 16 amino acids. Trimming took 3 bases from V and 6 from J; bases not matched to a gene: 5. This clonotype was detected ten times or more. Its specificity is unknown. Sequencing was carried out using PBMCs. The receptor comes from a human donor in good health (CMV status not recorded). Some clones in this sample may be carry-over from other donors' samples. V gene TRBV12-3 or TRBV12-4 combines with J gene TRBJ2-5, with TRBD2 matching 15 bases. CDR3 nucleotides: TGTGCCAGCAGTTTTCCCGGGACTAGCGGGAGGAAGACCCAGTACTTC. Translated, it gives CASSFPGTSGRKTQYF.